The entry below gives a single TCR beta chain sequence along with its context. Its recognized antigen is unknown. Base qualities are missing; no much larger clone stands one base away. From the germline V gene, CDR1 is SGHRS and CDR2 is YFSETQ. The CDR3 holds 14 amino acids from the cysteine to the phenylalanine. CDR3 DNA only is kept here, 42 bases in frame from base 1. V and J are truncated by 5 bases and 4 bases respectively, leaving an intervening sequence of 16 bases. The donors were healthy, HIV-negative adults with no recently reported acute infections or vaccinations. Every donor was a Caucasian adult residing in Nashville, Tennessee, USA. For unsorted samples, about 90 million PBMCs were counted and genomic DNA was extracted with the QIAamp DNA Blood Mini kit. After blood collection by leukapheresis, PBMCs were isolated using Ficoll-Histopaque density gradient centrifugation and then cryopreserved in the vapor phase of liquid nitrogen.

The sample belongs to a study of shared clonotypes between healthy human individuals (dated by TCRdb to between 2020 and 2021). In the study overall: Three men and a couple of women, aged 18 to 49 years, made up the cohort. The study deeply sequenced blood TCR repertoires of five healthy adults to estimate repertoire size and the extent of clonotype sharing between individuals. Libraries were prepared and TCR repertoires were sequenced by different laboratories using diverse techniques, in order to increase sequencing depth and limit assay-specific biases. Leukapheresis yielded between about 0.9 and 9.5 billion PBMCs per donor.

TCR CDR3 regions were amplified from genomic DNA by multiplex PCR using the deep immunoSEQ assay. Extracted genomic DNA from each cell subset was distributed evenly across all wells of several immunoSEQ 96-well plates, and each plate was treated as a replicate. For unsorted PBMC, roughly 270 ng genomic DNA, equal to 25,000 to 35,000 T cell genomes, was loaded into each replicate PCR. Ten immunoSEQ deep assay plates were used to sequence unsorted PBMC genomic DNA. The purified libraries were quantified using a Qubit 3.0 fluorometer, sized with a Bioanalyzer 2100, and then quantified again using the KAPA Library Quantification kit. Every immunoSEQ 96-well plate was sequenced on a separate single-read 150-cycle Illumina NextSeq 550 flow cell. Regarding the original processing steps: Because the immunoSEQ output held only junctional sequences and lacked quality scores, the filtering could not match the filtering applied to full-length reads. To assign V/J genes and CDR3, sequences were annotated against IMGT germline references using PyIR, a Python wrapper for IgBLAST v1.9. Reads were removed for weak V/J assignments (E-value above 1e-6), missing CDR3, stop codons, out-of-frame junctions, or ambiguous translated residues. V3J clonotypes were defined as sequences sharing the same inferred V gene, J gene, and CDR3 amino acid sequence. To compute the percentage overlap between repertoires, the number of shared unique clonotypes was divided by the size of the smaller repertoire. Repertoire richness was assessed with RTK rarefaction, the Chao1 estimator, and Recon v2.1 estimates of unobserved clonotypes. TCRdb re-hosts the immuneACCESS table, in-frame sequences only. Its copies lack some clones; in the studies checked, an unresolved V gene accounts for under half of them, and the cause for the rest is not known. V and J calls and clone size are as listed in that table; D and trimming were resolved from the DNA. Present in this sample are about 470,000 clones, about 85% of which were seen just once. The ten largest account for over 10% of the sample.

Overall study results and their limits: Only blood was sampled, and tissue TCR repertoires likely differ from those in blood. Because the study included a small number of donors, the genetic and exposure-history diversity represented was limited. Pairwise subsampling indicated that sequencing depth was expected to affect the degree of clonotype sharing among donors.

The clonotype was recovered from a middle-aged woman in good health. Some clones in this sample may be carry-over from other donors' samples. The sequenced sample consisted of PBMCs. The sequence links TRBV5-1 to TRBJ2-7, with the D assignment possibly TRBD1 or TRBD2, given 6 matching bases for each. The nucleotide sequence reads as follows: TGCGCCAGCAGTGGGGACGGGGGCCAGTACGAGCAGTACTTC. Translated, this gives CASSGDGGQYEQYF.